A selection of T cell receptor beta chains follows, all from one sample in a study of blood T cells in healthy people across ages. TCRdb analysed the 5' RACE reads with MiXCR anew, one entry per CDR3 protein. This sample has around 800,000 distinct CDR3 sequences, with less than 60% found just once. Input material: blood. The receptors were gathered from a man older than 75 in good health. Each CDR3 is given with its conserved first and last residue. A D gene is named only where the DNA matches it firmly. Some rows mark clone size as missing; the rest say once, few, many or name a class of expanded clone.

>few|TRBV27|.|TRBJ2-1
TGTGCCAGCAGTGCCTCGTTCTCCTACAATGAGCAGTTCTTC
CASSASFSYNEQFF
>few|TRBV5-1|.|TRBJ2-5
TGCGCCAGCAGCTTGGGCACAGCAAGCCAAGAGACCCAGTACTTC
CASSLGTASQETQYF
>.|TRBV3-1|.|TRBJ2-2
TGTGCCAGCAGCCATAGGGGGTCCCCCCCCGGGGAGCTGTTTTTT
CASSHRGSPPGELFF
>.|TRBV4-1|TRBD2|TRBJ2-3
TGCGCCAGCAGCCAAGAACCAGGACTAGCGGACACAGATACGCAGTATTTT
CASSQEPGLADTDTQYF
>.|TRBV6-5|.|TRBJ2-5
TGTGCCAGCAGCCTCACCCCCGACTATCAAGAGACCCAGTACTTC
CASSLTPDYQETQYF
>.|TRBV7-2|TRBD2|TRBJ2-7
TGTGCCAGCAGCTTGACTAGCGGCTACGTGCAGTACTTC
CASSLTSGYVQYF
>many|TRBV10-3|.|TRBJ2-7
TGTGCCATCAGTGAGCAGGCTGGCGAGCAGTACTTC
CAISEQAGEQYF
>.|TRBV20-1|.|TRBJ2-3
TGCAGTCAGATAGGGGGAGGTGCCGATACGCAGTATTTT
CSQIGGGADTQYF
>few|TRBV5-1|.|TRBJ1-4
TGCGCCAGCAGCTTGTTCTCAGCCGCAACTAATGAAAAACTGTTTTTT
CASSLFSAATNEKLFF
>.|TRBV20-1|TRBD2|TRBJ2-3
TGCAGTGCTGATCCCGGGACTAGCGGGTTGACAGATACGCAGTATTTT
CSADPGTSGLTDTQYF